This TCR beta chain was identified during a study of low-dose radiotherapy and immunotherapy resistance in tumors. Overall study: The fractionation for Cohort 1 was 0.5 Gy per fraction every 2 weeks, totaling 6.5 Gy. Study patients were administered oral aspirin at 300 mg daily for four cycles from cycle 1 day 1.

Both TCRalpha and TCRbeta chains were reverse transcribed with V-gene-specific primers. TCRs were put through roughly 20 PCR cycles of amplification with Phusion. A constant-region primer and the V-primer adapter served as the primer pair. TCRdb re-derived calls from the reads in MiXCR, one entry per CDR3 protein. The repertoire holds some 39,000 distinct CDR3 sequences, with roughly a third as singletons. The sample holds many counts of this clonotype. Time point defined: before trial treatment. Per the germline V gene, CDR1 is SEHNR and CDR2 is FQNEAQ (reference sequence). Trimming took off 4 bases at V and 3 bases at J, with 13 bases between the two ends. CDR3 length equals 14 residues.

This TCR came from a male donor with gallbladder cancer. This chain uses TRBV7-9 with TRBJ2-7, with D perhaps TRBD1 (6 bases). This sample comprised PBMCs, obtained before treatment. The CDR3 sequence is CASSSIRDNYEQYF. CDR3 DNA sequence: TGTGCCAGCAGCTCCATCCGGGACAACTACGAGCAGTACTTC.